The 20 T cell receptor beta chains presented below share a single source sample, sequenced in a study of blood T cell repertoires in COVID-19. The protocol was immunoSEQ multiplex PCR, while the TCRdb copy is restricted to in-frame clones and leaves out a portion. This table has 60,000 or so clones, over 70% appearing once. Sequenced material: peripheral blood. These receptors were collected from a young man with COVID-19, enrolled during active disease.

The chain couples TRBV6-5 to TRBJ2-2, with 8 nucleotides matching TRBD1. The CDR3 is 14 residues long. Looked up from germline, CDR1 is MNHEY and CDR2 is SVGAGI. The V gene end was trimmed by 6 bases and the J gene end by 1 base; junction bases not matched to a gene: 1. The CDR3 DNA reads TGTGCCAGCAGGGACAGGGAGAACACCGGGGAGCTGTTTTTT. It specifies CASRDRENTGELFF.

This clone was counted a few times. The chain employs TRBV18 and TRBJ1-5, with D perhaps matching TRBD1 (6 bases). V was shortened by 2 bases and J by 4 bases, with 15 bases between the two germline ends. The CDR3 is made up of 16 amino acids. Germline loops: CDR1 KGHSH, CDR2 LQKENI. The CDR3 sequence is CASSPGAGQYNQPQHF. The CDR3 nucleotides read TGTGCCAGCTCACCAGGGGCTGGACAGTATAATCAGCCCCAGCATTTT.

The chain carries TRBV15 and TRBJ2-5, with 11 bases that match TRBD1. The germline V gene has CDR1 LNHNV and CDR2 YYDKDF (reference sequence). The CDR3 totals 15 residues. J was trimmed by 5 bases and V by 0 bases; bases with no gene match: 2. Written as DNA, the CDR3 is TGTGCCACCAGCAGAGATCGGACAGGGGGCGAGACCCAGTACTTC. Translating gives CATSRDRTGGETQYF. The full variable domain, rest sourced from reference TRBV15 and TRBJ2-5, is DAMVIQNPRYQVTQFGKPVTLSCSQTLNHNVMYWYQQKSSQAPKLLFHYYDKDFNNEADTPDNFQSRRPNTSFCFLDIRSPGLGDTAMYLCATSRDRTGGETQYFGPGTRLLVL.

V is TRBV30 and J is TRBJ2-1; 7 positions match TRBD2. Germline lookup yields CDR1 GTSNPN and CDR2 SVGIG (reference sequence). Germline trimming cut 8 bases from V and 4 bases from J; bases unmatched to any gene: 14. The CDR3 is 15 amino acids. CDR3 in DNA: TGTGCCCGGTCCTACGGGAGCGGGATTTACAATGAGCAGTTCTTC. This translates into CARSYGSGIYNEQFF.

The chain employs TRBV19 and TRBJ1-5, with TRBD1 matching over 7 bases. This CDR3 comprises 15 residues. Per germline, CDR1 LNHDA and CDR2 SQIVND (reference sequence). J gave up 1 base and V 10 bases, and 10 bases lay outside the gene matches. The CDR3 spells CATEDRAGSNQPQHF. As DNA, the CDR3 is TGTGCCACCGAAGACAGGGCTGGAAGCAATCAGCCCCAGCATTTT.

This clone occurred a few times. The chain recombines TRBV18 with TRBJ1-2; 7 bases align to TRBD1. V lost 4 bases to trimming and J lost 2 bases; unmatched junction nucleotides: 7. This CDR3 has 15 residues. Germline V gene sequence: CDR1 KGHSH, CDR2 LQKENI. The chain's CDR3 is CASSRTPGQNYGYTF. As DNA, the CDR3 is TGTGCCAGCTCACGCACTCCGGGACAGAACTATGGCTACACCTTC.

This clone showed up just a few times. The rearrangement uses TRBV2 and TRBJ1-3, with no clear D. The CDR3 totals 13 residues. Between the trimmed V and J ends, which lost 7 bases and 0 bases, there was a span of 7 bases. Germline V CDR1 and CDR2: SNHLY, FYNNEI. The CDR3 DNA reads as TGTGCCAGCACAGAAGTCTCTGGAAACACCATATATTTT. This gives the protein CASTEVSGNTIYF.

This chain joins TRBV28 and TRBJ1-5; possibly TRBD1 for D (6 bases). V lost 5 bases and J lost 16, with 24 bases in between. Germline-derived CDR1 and CDR2 are MDHEN and SYDVKM. The CDR3 has 14 amino acids. The CDR3 loop is CASSPGGGRDSEHF. CDR3 DNA: TGTGCCAGCAGTCCTGGCGGGGGCAGAGACTCAGAACATTTT.

The chain combines TRBV5-4 with TRBJ1-1, with 7 bases fitting TRBD1. V trimming: 0 bases; J trimming: 5 bases; junction bases outside the gene matches: 7. Germline V gene sequence: CDR1 SGHNT, CDR2 YYREEE (reference sequence). The CDR3 is 15 amino acids. CDR3 region: CASSLGQGVRTEAFF. CDR3 sequence (DNA): TGTGCCAGCAGCTTGGGGCAGGGGGTACGTACTGAAGCTTTCTTT.

This chain connects TRBV7-8 to TRBJ2-7; 7 bases fit TRBD1. Germline loops: CDR1 SGHVS, CDR2 FQNEAQ. J was trimmed by 2 bases and V by 8 bases; bases with no gene match: 6. The CDR3 spans 13 residues. The CDR3 loop is CASGRDSAYEQYF. The CDR3 DNA reads as TGTGCCAGCGGCCGGGACAGCGCCTACGAGCAGTACTTC. The full variable domain, its missing parts supplied by reference TRBV7-8 and TRBJ2-7, is GAGVSQSPRYKVAKRGQDVALRCDPISGHVSLFWYQQALGQGPEFLTYFQNEAQLDKSGLPSDRFFAERPEGSVSTLKIQRTQQEDSAVYLCASGRDSAYEQYFGPGTRLTVT.

Here the CDR3 DNA reads TGTGCCAGCAGCGTATCTAGCGGCACAGATACGCAGTATTTT. Its protein is CASSVSSGTDTQYF. The chain recombines TRBV9 with TRBJ2-3, with a tentative D call TRBD2 (6 bases). The germline V gene has CDR1 SGDLS and CDR2 YYNGEE. The CDR3 is made up of 14 amino acids. V was clipped by 1 base and J by 1 base, with 7 bases between them.

The chain links TRBV24-1 to TRBJ2-1; the match to TRBD2 covers 13 bases. The CDR3 loop spans 16 amino acids. Looked up from germline, CDR1 is KGHDR and CDR2 is SFDVKD. V gave up 0 bases and J gave up 8 bases; unmatched junction bases: 3. CDR3 in amino acids: CATSDLGLAGDYEQFF. In nucleotides, the CDR3 is TGTGCCACCAGTGATTTGGGACTAGCGGGAGACTATGAGCAGTTCTTC.

This chain connects TRBV30 to TRBJ1-3; D unclear. Between the trimmed V and J ends, which lost 4 bases and 3 bases, there was a span of 10 bases. CDR3 length: 13 residues. The germline CDR1 and CDR2 sequences are GTSNPN and SVGIG (reference sequence). The CDR3: CAWKEVYGNTIYF. The CDR3, as DNA: TGTGCCTGGAAGGAGGTTTATGGAAACACCATATATTTT.

CDR3 protein: CASRVQGYTEAFF. The CDR3 DNA is TGTGCCAGCAGGGTACAGGGGTACACTGAAGCTTTCTTT. The chain has TRBV2 and TRBJ1-1; 7 nucleotides match TRBD1. Germline V CDR1 and CDR2: SNHLY, FYNNEI. J was trimmed by 3 bases and V by 6 bases; bases with no gene match: 4. The CDR3 covers 13 residues.

The chain recombines TRBV4-3 with TRBJ2-3; the D gene is possibly TRBD2 (6 bases). Looked up from germline, CDR1 is LGHNA and CDR2 is YSLEER. This CDR3 comprises 19 residues. V lost 0 bases, J lost 0 bases, and 19 bases lay in between. As DNA, the CDR3 is TGCGCCAGCAGCCAAGAGGCCCCCCCCCTAGCGCCTAGCACAGATACGCAGTATTTT. Its translation is CASSQEAPPLAPSTDTQYF.

CDR3 sequence reads: CAWGPRSSGEQYF. Here the CDR3 DNA reads TGTGCCTGGGGGCCCCGCTCATCGGGCGAGCAGTACTTC. The rearrangement links TRBV30 to TRBJ2-7; unclear D gene. CDR1 and CDR2 (germline): GTSNPN, SVGIG (reference sequence). The CDR3 is 13 residues long. V lost 5 bases and J 6 bases, leaving 17 bases between the germline ends.

The CDR3 reads CASSLGGFNSPLHF. The CDR3 nucleotides are TGTGCCAGCAGCTTAGGAGGCTTTAATTCACCCCTCCACTTT. The chain links TRBV11-2 to TRBJ1-6, with no clear D. V was shortened by 1 base and J by 6 bases, with 7 bases between the two germline ends. The CDR3 runs to 14 residues. Per the germline V gene, CDR1 is SGHAT and CDR2 is FQNNGV.

This chain uses TRBV28 with TRBJ2-4; D unclear. CDR1 and CDR2 from the germline V gene are MDHEN and SYDVKM. V dropped 5 bases and J dropped 5 bases, with 7 bases sitting between them. The CDR3 is 12 residues long. The CDR3, as DNA: TGTGCCAGCAGTACGGTTCAAAACATTCAGTACTTC. Translated, it gives CASSTVQNIQYF.

The chain couples TRBV11-2 to TRBJ2-7; 7 bases are a match to TRBD2. There are 14 residues in the CDR3. Germline lookup yields CDR1 SGHAT and CDR2 FQNNGV. Trimming took 1 base from V and 9 from J; bases not matched to a gene: 9. The chain's CDR3 is CASSLGGRGQGQYF. The DNA for the CDR3 is TGTGCCAGCAGCTTAGGCGGGAGAGGCCAGGGGCAGTACTTC.

The chain recombines TRBV7-9 with TRBJ1-2; D not resolved. V lost 1 base, J lost 0 bases, and 9 bases lay in between. The CDR3 is made up of 15 amino acids. Germline V gene data show CDR1 as SEHNR and CDR2 as FQNEAQ (reference sequence). CDR3 amino acids: CASSLGADPNYGYTF. The DNA for the CDR3 is TGTGCCAGCAGCTTAGGGGCCGATCCTAACTATGGCTACACCTTC.